The rows below give T cell receptor beta chains drawn from one sample of a study of blood T cell repertoires in COVID-19. The method was immunoSEQ multiplex PCR; TCRdb's version includes in-frame clones alone and lacks a portion of them. The sample lists approximately 180,000 clones, around 80% seen once, with roughly 17% in the top ten. Material: PBMCs or T cells enriched from blood (not recorded which). All receptors derive from a woman between 45 and 60 years old who had recovered from COVID-19. Both conserved end residues are part of each CDR3. A D gene is named only where the DNA matches it firmly. Not all rows give a size; the values are once, few, many and, for expanded clones, a class.

V	J	size	D	DNA	CDR3
TRBV3-1/TRBV3-2	TRBJ2-1	.	.	TGTGCCAGCAGCCAAGAAAGGAGCAGGTTCTTC	CASSQERSRFF
TRBV5-1	TRBJ2-7	.	.	TGCGCCAGCAGCCCGGACAGTTCCTACGAGCAGTACTTC	CASSPDSSYEQYF
TRBV27	TRBJ2-2	.	.	TGTGCCAGCAGCCCCCAACCAGGGGCGGTCACCGGGGAGCTGTTTTTT	CASSPQPGAVTGELFF
TRBV6-1	TRBJ2-7	.	.	TGTGCCAGCAGTGAAGCCCCCATCGGGTGGGAGTACTTC	CASSEAPIGWEYF
TRBV6-1	TRBJ1-2	.	TRBD1	TGTGCCAGCAGTTATTCAGACAGGGGAAGTGGCTACACCTTC	CASSYSDRGSGYTF
TRBV11-3	TRBJ2-7	.	TRBD2	TGTGCCAGCAGCCCCCCTTCCGGGACTAGCGGGGCCTACGAGCAGTACTTC	CASSPPSGTSGAYEQYF
TRBV28	TRBJ2-7	.	TRBD2	TGTGCCAGCAGTCGGACTAGCGGGAGGGCCCCCCACGAGCAGTACTTC	CASSRTSGRAPHEQYF
TRBV5-1	TRBJ2-7	.	TRBD2	TGCGCCAGCAGCTTAACTAGCGGGAGGAGCTCCTACGAGCAGTACTTC	CASSLTSGRSSYEQYF
TRBV6-5	TRBJ2-5	.	.	TGTGCCACCCGCCTGTCAGGGGGGACGGGGGAGACCCAGTACTTC	CATRLSGGTGETQYF
TRBV18	TRBJ2-1	once	TRBD2	TGTGCCAGCCCACCACCAAACAGCGGGAGGGCCAGTGTTACAAATGAGCAGTTCTTC	CASPPPNSGRASVTNEQFF
TRBV7-2	TRBJ2-3	.	.	TGTGCCAGCAGCTACCTTTTGGAGGCAGATACGCAGTATTTT	CASSYLLEADTQYF
TRBV29-1	TRBJ2-6	.	.	TGCAGCGTTCGCGGGGTTACTGGGGCCAACGTCCTGACTTTC	CSVRGVTGANVLTF
TRBV7-9	TRBJ1-6	.	.	TGTGCCAGCAGCTTAGGAGCGGGGAATTCACCCCTCCACTTT	CASSLGAGNSPLHF
TRBV5-8	TRBJ1-2	.	.	TGTGCCAGCAGTCGTGCGAACTATGGCTACACCTTC	CASSRANYGYTF
TRBV24-1	TRBJ2-7	.	TRBD2	TGTGCCACTGCCGACCGGGCTAGCGGGATCTACGAGCAGTACTTC	CATADRASGIYEQYF
TRBV3-1/TRBV3-2	TRBJ1-1	.	.	TGTGCCAGCAGCTTAGGACTCTCGAACACTGAAGCTTTCTTT	CASSLGLSNTEAFF
TRBV6-1	TRBJ2-7	many	TRBD1	TGTGCCAGCAGACCCCGGGACAGGGGGCCAGGAGAGCAGTACTTC	CASRPRDRGPGEQYF
TRBV18	TRBJ1-3	.	.	TGTGCCAGCTCTCTCTTAGGCGAGGGTCCGTCCTCTGGAAACACCATATATTTT	CASSLLGEGPSSGNTIYF
TRBV7-8	TRBJ2-7	.	.	TGTGCCAGCAGCAGCGCTACGGGGGAGCAGTACTTC	CASSSATGEQYF
TRBV7-7	TRBJ2-2	.	.	TGTGCCAGCAGCCCCGTGAGCGGGGAGCTGTTTTTT	CASSPVSGELFF
TRBV7-9	TRBJ1-1	few	.	TGTGCCAGCAGGAGACAGTCGAACACTGAAGCTTTCTTT	CASRRQSNTEAFF
TRBV7-2	TRBJ2-7	few	.	TGTGCCAGCAGCCCTCGGGCTAGCAGTTCCTACGAGCAGTACTTC	CASSPRASSSYEQYF
TRBV5-5	TRBJ2-3	.	.	TGTGCCAGCAGCCCCCATGAGATGCGGGTGAGCACAGATACGCAGTATTTT	CASSPHEMRVSTDTQYF
TRBV3-1/TRBV3-2	TRBJ2-5	.	TRBD2	TGTGCCAGCAGCCAGCTTAGCGGGAGGCAAGAGACCCAGTACTTC	CASSQLSGRQETQYF
TRBV2	TRBJ2-1	.	TRBD2	TGTGCCAGCAGTGTGTTACTAGCGGGAGCCGGGGATGAGCAGTTCTTC	CASSVLLAGAGDEQFF
TRBV28	TRBJ1-4	.	.	TGTGCCAGCAGGGCGGACAGACCTAGTGAAAAACTGTTTTTT	CASRADRPSEKLFF
TRBV6-2/TRBV6-3	TRBJ2-5	.	.	TGTGCCAGCAGTTATCAGGATCCAGAAGAGACCCAGTACTTC	CASSYQDPEETQYF
TRBV3-1/TRBV3-2	TRBJ1-2	.	TRBD1	TGTGCCAGCAGCCTCGGGACAGGGCCTACCAACTATGGCTACACCTTC	CASSLGTGPTNYGYTF
TRBV4-2	TRBJ1-5	.	.	TGTGCCAGCAGCCAAGTATTAGGAGGTCTCCGCGGGGGGCCCCAGCATTTT	CASSQVLGGLRGGPQHF
TRBV28	TRBJ1-1	once	.	TGTGCCAGCATCCGGGATAACACTGAAGCTTTCTTT	CASIRDNTEAFF
TRBV21-1	TRBJ1-1	.	.	TGTGCCAGCAGCAATAACAGGGTCCACCTGGGTACTGAAGCTTTCTTT	CASSNNRVHLGTEAFF
TRBV11-2	TRBJ1-5	.	.	TGTGCCAGCAGTGAGGGGGGGAATCAGCCCCAGCATTTT	CASSEGGNQPQHF
TRBV5-4	TRBJ2-7	.	.	TGTGCCAGCAGCCTCGACAGCCTGGAGCAGTACTTC	CASSLDSLEQYF
TRBV5-4	TRBJ2-7	.	.	TGTGCCAGCAGCTTGTATTGGCGGGGCTCCTACGAGCAGTACTTC	CASSLYWRGSYEQYF
TRBV5-1	TRBJ2-3	.	TRBD2	TGCGCCAGCAGCCCGGACGGAGGACTAGGCACAGATACGCAGTATTTT	CASSPDGGLGTDTQYF
TRBV11-2	TRBJ2-5	.	TRBD2	TGTGCCAGCAGACGGACTAGCGGGTTACAAGAGACCCAGTACTTC	CASRRTSGLQETQYF
TRBV28	TRBJ2-7	.	TRBD1	TGTGCCAGCAGCTCGGTGTGGCAGGGGGTTATCCACGAGCAGTACTTC	CASSSVWQGVIHEQYF
TRBV15	TRBJ2-1	.	TRBD2	TGTGCCACCAGCCTCTGGACTAGTCCCTACAATGAGCAGTTCTTC	CATSLWTSPYNEQFF
TRBV19	TRBJ2-3	.	TRBD2	TGTGCCAGTAACGGGGGGGGGCGAGGAGATACGCAGTATTTT	CASNGGGRGDTQYF
TRBV5-6	TRBJ2-1	.	.	TGTGCCAGCAGCAGGGGACTTTACAATGAGCAGTTCTTC	CASSRGLYNEQFF